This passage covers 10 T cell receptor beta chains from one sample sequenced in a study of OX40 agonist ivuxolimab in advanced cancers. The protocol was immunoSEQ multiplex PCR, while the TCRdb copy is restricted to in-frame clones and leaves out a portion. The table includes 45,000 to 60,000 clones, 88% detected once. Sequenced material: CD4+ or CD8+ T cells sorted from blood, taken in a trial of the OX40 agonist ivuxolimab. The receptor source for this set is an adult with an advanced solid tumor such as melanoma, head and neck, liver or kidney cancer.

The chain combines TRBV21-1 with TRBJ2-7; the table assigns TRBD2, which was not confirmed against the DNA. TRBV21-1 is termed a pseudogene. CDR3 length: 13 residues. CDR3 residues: CASSNRISYEQYF. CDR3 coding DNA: TGTGCCAGCAGCAATAGAATCTCCTACGAGCAGTACTTC.

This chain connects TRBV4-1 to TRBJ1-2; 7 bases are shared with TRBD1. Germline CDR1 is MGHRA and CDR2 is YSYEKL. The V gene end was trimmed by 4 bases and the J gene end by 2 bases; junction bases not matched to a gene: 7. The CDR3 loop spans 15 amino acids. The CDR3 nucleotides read TGCGCCAGCAGCCCCGGACAGGCTGAGAACTATGGCTACACCTTC. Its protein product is CASSPGQAENYGYTF.

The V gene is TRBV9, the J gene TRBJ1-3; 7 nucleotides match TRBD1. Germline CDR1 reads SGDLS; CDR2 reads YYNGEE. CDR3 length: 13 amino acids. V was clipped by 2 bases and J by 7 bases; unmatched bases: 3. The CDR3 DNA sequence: TGTGCCAGCAGCGTCCCAGGGGGGAACACCATATATTTT. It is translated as CASSVPGGNTIYF.

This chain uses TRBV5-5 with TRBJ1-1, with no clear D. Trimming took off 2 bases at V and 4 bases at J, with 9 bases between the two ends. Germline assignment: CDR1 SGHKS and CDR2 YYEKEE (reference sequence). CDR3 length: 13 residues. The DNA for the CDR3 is TGTGCCAGCAGCTTAAAAGACGGCACTGAAGCTTTCTTT. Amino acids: CASSLKDGTEAFF.

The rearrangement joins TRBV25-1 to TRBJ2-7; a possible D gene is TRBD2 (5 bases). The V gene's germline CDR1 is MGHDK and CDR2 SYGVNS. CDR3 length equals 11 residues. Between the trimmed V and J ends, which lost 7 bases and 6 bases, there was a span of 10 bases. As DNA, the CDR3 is TGTGCCAGCACCGAGGGAGTCGAGCAGTACTTC. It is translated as CASTEGVEQYF.

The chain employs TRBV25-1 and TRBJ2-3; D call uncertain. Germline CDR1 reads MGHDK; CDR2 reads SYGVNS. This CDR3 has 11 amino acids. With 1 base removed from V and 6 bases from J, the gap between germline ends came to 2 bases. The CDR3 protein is CASSEWDTQYF. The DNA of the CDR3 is TGTGCCAGCAGTGAATGGGATACGCAGTATTTT.

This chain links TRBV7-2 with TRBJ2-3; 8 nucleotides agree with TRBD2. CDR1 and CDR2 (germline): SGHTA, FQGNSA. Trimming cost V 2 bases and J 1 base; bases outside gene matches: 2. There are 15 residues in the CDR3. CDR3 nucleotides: TGTGCCAGCAGCTTAAGTAGCGGGGGCACAGATACGCAGTATTTT. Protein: CASSLSSGGTDTQYF.

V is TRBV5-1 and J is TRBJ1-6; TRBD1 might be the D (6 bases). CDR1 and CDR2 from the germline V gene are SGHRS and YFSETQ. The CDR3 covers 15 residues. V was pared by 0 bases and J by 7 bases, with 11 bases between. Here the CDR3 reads CASSLAGGINSPLHF. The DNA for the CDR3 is TGCGCCAGCAGCTTGGCCGGGGGCATCAATTCACCCCTCCACTTT. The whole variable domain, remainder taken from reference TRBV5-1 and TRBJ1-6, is KAGVTQTPRYLIKTRGQQVTLSCSPISGHRSVSWYQQTPGQGLQFLFEYFSETQRNKGNFPGRFSGRQFSNSRSEMNVSTLELGDSALYLCASSLAGGINSPLHFGNGTRLTVT.

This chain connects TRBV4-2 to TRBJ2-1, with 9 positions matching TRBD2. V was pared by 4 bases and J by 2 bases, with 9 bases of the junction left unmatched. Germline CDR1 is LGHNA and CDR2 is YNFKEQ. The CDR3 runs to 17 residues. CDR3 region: CASSPRPLAGPYNEQFF. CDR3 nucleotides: TGTGCCAGCAGCCCACGTCCTCTAGCGGGGCCCTACAATGAGCAGTTCTTC.

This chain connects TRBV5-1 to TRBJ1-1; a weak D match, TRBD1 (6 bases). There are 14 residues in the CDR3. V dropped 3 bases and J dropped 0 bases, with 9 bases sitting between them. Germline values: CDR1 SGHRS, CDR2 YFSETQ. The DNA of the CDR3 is TGCGCCAGCAGCTCACAGGGTATGAACACTGAAGCTTTCTTT. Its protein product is CASSSQGMNTEAFF. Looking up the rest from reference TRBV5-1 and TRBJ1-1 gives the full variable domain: KAGVTQTPRYLIKTRGQQVTLSCSPISGHRSVSWYQQTPGQGLQFLFEYFSETQRNKGNFPGRFSGRQFSNSRSEMNVSTLELGDSALYLCASSSQGMNTEAFFGQGTRLTVV.